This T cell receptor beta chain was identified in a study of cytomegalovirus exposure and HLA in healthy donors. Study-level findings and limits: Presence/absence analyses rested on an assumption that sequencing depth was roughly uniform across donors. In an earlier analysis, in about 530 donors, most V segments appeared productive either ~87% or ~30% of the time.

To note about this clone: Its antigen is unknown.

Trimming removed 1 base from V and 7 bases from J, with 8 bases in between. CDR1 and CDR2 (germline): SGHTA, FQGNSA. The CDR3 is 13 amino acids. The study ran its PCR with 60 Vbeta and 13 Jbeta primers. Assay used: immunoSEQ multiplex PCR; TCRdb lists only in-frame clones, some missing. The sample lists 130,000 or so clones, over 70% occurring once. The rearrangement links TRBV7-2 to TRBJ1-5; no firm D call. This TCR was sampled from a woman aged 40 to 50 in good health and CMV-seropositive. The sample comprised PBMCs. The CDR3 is CASSLDVRQPQHF. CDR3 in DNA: TGTGCCAGCAGCTTAGACGTACGGCAGCCCCAGCATTTT. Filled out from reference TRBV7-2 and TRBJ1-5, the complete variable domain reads GAGVSQSPSNKVTEKGKDVELRCDPISGHTALYWYRQSLGQGLEFLIYFQGNSAPDKSGLPSDRFSAERTGGSVSTLTIQRTQQEDSAVYLCASSLDVRQPQHFGDGTRLSIL.